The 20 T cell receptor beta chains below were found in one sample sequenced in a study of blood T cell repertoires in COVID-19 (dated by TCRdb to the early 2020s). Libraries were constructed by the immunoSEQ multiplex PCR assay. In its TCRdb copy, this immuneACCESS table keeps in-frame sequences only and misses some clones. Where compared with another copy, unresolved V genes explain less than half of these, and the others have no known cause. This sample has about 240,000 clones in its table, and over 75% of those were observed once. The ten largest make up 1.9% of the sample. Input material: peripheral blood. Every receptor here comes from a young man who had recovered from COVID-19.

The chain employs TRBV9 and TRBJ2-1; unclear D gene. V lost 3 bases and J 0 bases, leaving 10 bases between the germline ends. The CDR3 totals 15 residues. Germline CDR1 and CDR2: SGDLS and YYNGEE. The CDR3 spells CASSARYSSYNEQFF. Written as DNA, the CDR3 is TGTGCCAGCAGCGCTCGCTATAGCTCCTACAATGAGCAGTTCTTC. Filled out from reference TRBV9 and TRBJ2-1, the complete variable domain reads DSGVTQTPKHLITATGQRVTLRCSPRSGDLSVYWYQQSLDQGLQFLIQYYNGEERAKGNILERFSAQQFPDLHSELNLSSLELGDSALYFCASSARYSSYNEQFFGPGTRLTVL.

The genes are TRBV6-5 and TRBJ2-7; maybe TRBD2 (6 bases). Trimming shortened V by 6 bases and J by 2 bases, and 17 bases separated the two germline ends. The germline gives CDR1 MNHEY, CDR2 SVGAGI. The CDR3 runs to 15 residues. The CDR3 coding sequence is TGTGCCAGCAGGGACCGGGGGACGGGCACCTACGAGCAGTACTTC. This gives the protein CASRDRGTGTYEQYF.

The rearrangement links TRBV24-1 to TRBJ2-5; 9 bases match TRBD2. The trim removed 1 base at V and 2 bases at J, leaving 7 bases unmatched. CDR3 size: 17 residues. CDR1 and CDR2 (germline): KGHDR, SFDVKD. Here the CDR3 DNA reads TGTGCCACCAGTGATTTAAAGGCGGGGGGGACTCAAGAGACCCAGTACTTC. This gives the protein CATSDLKAGGTQETQYF.

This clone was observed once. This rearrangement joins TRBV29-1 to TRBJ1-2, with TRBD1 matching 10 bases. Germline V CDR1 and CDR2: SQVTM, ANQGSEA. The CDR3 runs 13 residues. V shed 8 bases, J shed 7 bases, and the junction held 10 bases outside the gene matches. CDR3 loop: CSSTEGQGFGYTF. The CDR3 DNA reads TGCAGCTCCACCGAGGGACAGGGGTTTGGCTACACCTTC.

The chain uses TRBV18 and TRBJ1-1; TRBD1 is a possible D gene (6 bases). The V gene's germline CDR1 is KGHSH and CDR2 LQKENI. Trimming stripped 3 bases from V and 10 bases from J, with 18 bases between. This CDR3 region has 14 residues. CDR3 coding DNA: TGTGCCAGCTCACCCGATACAGGGATTAGCGTAGCTTTCTTT. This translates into CASSPDTGISVAFF.

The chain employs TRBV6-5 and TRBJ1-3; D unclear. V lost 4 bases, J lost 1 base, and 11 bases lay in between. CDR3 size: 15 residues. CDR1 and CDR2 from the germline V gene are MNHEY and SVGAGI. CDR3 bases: TGTGCCAGCAGTTCCTTAGGAGGGTCTGGAAACACCATATATTTT. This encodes CASSSLGGSGNTIYF.

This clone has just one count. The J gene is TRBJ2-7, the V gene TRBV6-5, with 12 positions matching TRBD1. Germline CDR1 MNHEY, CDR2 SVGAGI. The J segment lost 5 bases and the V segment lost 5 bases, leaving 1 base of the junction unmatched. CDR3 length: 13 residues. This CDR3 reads CASSRDRGHEQYF. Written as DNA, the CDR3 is TGTGCCAGCAGTAGGGACAGGGGGCACGAGCAGTACTTC.

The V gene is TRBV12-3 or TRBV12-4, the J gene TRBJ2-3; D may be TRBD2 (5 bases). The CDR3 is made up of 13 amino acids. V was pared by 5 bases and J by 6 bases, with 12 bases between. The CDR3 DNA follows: TGTGCCAGCAGTAATGGACTCGAGGATACGCAGTATTTT. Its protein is CASSNGLEDTQYF.

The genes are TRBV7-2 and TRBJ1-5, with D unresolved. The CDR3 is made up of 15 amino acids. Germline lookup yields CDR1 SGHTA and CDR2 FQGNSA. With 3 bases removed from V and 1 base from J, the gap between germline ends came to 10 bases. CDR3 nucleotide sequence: TGTGCCAGCAGCTTCGCCGGGTCCAGCAATCAGCCCCAGCATTTT. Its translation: CASSFAGSSNQPQHF.

In nucleotides, the CDR3 is TGTGCCAGCTCACCAATCAGGGAGGATGGCTACACCTTC. Its translation is CASSPIREDGYTF. V is TRBV18 and J is TRBJ1-2, with a tentative D call TRBD1 (5 bases). The CDR3 totals 13 residues. V was shortened by 2 bases and J by 6 bases, with 10 bases between the two germline ends. Germline assignment: CDR1 KGHSH and CDR2 LQKENI.

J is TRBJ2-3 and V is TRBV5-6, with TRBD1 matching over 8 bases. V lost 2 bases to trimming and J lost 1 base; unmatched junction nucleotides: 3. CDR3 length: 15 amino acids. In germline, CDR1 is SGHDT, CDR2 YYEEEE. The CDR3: CASSLPGGGTDTQYF. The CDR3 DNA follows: TGTGCCAGCAGCTTACCAGGGGGCGGCACAGATACGCAGTATTTT.

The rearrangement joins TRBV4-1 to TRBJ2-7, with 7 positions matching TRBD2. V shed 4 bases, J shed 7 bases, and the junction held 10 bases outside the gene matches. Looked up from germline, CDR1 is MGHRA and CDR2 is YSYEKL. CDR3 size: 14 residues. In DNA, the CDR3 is TGCGCCAGCAGCCCTTTCGCGGGGGAATGGGAGCAGTACTTC. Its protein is CASSPFAGEWEQYF.

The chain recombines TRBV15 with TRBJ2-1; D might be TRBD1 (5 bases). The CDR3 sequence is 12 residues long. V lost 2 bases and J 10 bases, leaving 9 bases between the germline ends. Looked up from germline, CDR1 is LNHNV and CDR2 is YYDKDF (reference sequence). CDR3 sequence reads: CATSRLNREQFF. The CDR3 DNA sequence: TGTGCCACCAGCAGACTTAACAGGGAGCAGTTCTTC.

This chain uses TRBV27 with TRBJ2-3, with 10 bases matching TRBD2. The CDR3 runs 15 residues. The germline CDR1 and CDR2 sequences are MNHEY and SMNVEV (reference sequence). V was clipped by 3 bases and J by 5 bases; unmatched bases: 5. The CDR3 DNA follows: TGTGCCAGCAGTTTCAGCGGGGGGGCCGGAGATACGCAGTATTTT. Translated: CASSFSGGAGDTQYF.

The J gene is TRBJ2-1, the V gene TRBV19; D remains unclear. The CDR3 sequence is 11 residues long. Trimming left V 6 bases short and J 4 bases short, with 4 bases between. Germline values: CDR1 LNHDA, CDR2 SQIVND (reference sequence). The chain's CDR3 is CASRAYNEQFF. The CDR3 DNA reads TGTGCCAGTAGGGCTTACAATGAGCAGTTCTTC.

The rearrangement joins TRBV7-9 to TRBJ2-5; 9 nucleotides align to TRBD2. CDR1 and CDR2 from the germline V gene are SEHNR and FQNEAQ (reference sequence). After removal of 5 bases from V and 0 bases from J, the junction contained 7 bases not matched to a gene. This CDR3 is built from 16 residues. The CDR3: CASSPGVAGDQETQYF. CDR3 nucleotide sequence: TGTGCCAGCAGCCCCGGGGTAGCGGGGGACCAAGAGACCCAGTACTTC.

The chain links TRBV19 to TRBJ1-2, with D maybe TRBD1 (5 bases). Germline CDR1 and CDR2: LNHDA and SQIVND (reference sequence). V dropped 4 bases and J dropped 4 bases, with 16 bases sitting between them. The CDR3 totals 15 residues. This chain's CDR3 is CASSTSWGGSYGYTF. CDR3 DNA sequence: TGTGCCAGTAGTACAAGCTGGGGGGGATCCTATGGCTACACCTTC.

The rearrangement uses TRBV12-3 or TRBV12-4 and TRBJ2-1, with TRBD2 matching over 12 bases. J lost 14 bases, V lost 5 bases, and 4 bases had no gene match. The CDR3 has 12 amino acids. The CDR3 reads CASSPRLAGEFF. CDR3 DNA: TGTGCCAGCAGTCCCCGACTAGCGGGGGAGTTCTTC.

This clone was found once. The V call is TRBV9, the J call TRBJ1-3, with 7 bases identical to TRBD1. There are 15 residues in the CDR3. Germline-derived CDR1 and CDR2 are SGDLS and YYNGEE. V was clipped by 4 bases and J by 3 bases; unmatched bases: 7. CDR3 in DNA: TGTGCCAGCAGCACACAGGGGCGCCTTGGAAACACCATATATTTT. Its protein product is CASSTQGRLGNTIYF.

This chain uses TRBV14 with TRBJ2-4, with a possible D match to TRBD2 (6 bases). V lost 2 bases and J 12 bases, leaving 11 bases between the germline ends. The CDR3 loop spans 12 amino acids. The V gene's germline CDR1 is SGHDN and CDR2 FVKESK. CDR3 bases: TGTGCCAGCAGCCAACTTAGCGGCGGTCAGTACTTC. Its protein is CASSQLSGGQYF.